Listed below are T cell receptor beta chains from one sample, sequenced in a study of blood T cell repertoires in COVID-19. Data came from immunoSEQ multiplex PCR; TCRdb stores just in-frame clones and leaves some out. Of 150,000 or so clones listed, approximately 77% are singletons. Sequencing was carried out using PBMCs or T cells enriched from blood (not recorded which). These receptors were collected from a man aged 55 to 69 who had recovered from COVID-19. The CDR3 runs from the conserved cysteine through the conserved F or W.

V gene	J gene	CDR3 protein
TRBV18	TRBJ2-7	CASSPQGASEQYF
TRBV5-4	TRBJ2-3	CASSPDVGAGYTQYF
TRBV28	TRBJ1-1	CASAQERWGGYTEAFF
TRBV7-3	TRBJ2-2	CASSQPGQGYTGELFF
TRBV11-3	TRBJ1-3	CASSKDRTSTIYF
TRBV7-6	TRBJ1-3	CASSIAGTGSSGNTIYF
TRBV7-3	TRBJ2-1	CASSLIGTGAMGNEQFF
TRBV5-4	TRBJ2-3	CASSREAGTDTQYF
TRBV12-3/TRBV12-4	TRBJ1-3	CASTLKGDIGFF
TRBV24-1	TRBJ2-7	CATSDPHRGEYEQYF
TRBV19	TRBJ2-1	CASSIQGIDEQFF
TRBV6-5	TRBJ2-7	CASSYSQGAYEQYF
TRBV5-1	TRBJ1-5	CASSLGQGSGLTAQHF
TRBV27	TRBJ2-5	CASSWLSAGGRETQYF
TRBV9	TRBJ2-1	CASSPGLAGVGEQFF
TRBV19	TRBJ1-2	CASSRRDAERGYTF
TRBV28	TRBJ2-7	CASSLTGGSYEQYF
TRBV7-9	TRBJ1-5	CASSPRGQGANQPQHF
TRBV27	TRBJ1-1	CASSVRPWAGNTEAFF
TRBV6-5	TRBJ2-1	CASSRGGSSFNEQFF
TRBV30	TRBJ1-6	CAWKGGDLHF
TRBV4-2	TRBJ2-3	CASSPDSGRRADTQYF
TRBV7-3	TRBJ1-3	CASSLTAGSGNTIYF
TRBV28	TRBJ2-1	CASSWTGGKNEQFF
TRBV7-9	TRBJ2-3	CASSPPITDTQYF
TRBV6-5	TRBJ1-2	CAVRGSLFYGYTF
TRBV19	TRBJ1-1	CASIDRDMNTEAFF
TRBV11-3	TRBJ2-7	CASSSTSAGEQYF
TRBV5-1	TRBJ2-1	CASSQRTSGGHLGGEQFF
TRBV6-4	TRBJ2-3	CASSGSSEDTQYF
TRBV28	TRBJ1-6	CASSLGVTYNSPLHF
TRBV28	TRBJ1-3	CASSLPGATGNTIYF
TRBV7-2	TRBJ2-7	CASSLSGARYEQYF
TRBV5-1	TRBJ1-2	CASSSLETRGRPGSYGYTF